This entry features one T cell receptor (beta chain) sequence. This record belongs to a study of OX40 agonist ivuxolimab in advanced cancers. Study summary: Dose-escalation cases comprised hepatocellular carcinoma, melanoma, renal cell or head and neck cancer.

The data were produced by immunoSEQ multiplex PCR, yet TCRdb's version contains in-frame clones alone and is incomplete. The sample lists about 80,000 clones; 92% were seen once. This TCR was sampled from an adult with an advanced solid tumor such as melanoma, head and neck, liver or kidney cancer. This material consisted of CD4+ or CD8+ T cells sorted from blood, taken in a trial of the OX40 agonist ivuxolimab.

CDR3 sequence reads: CASSPTFGNEQYF. The CDR3, as DNA: TGCGCCAGCAGCCCGACTTTTGGGAACGAGCAGTACTTC. This chain joins TRBV5-1 and TRBJ2-7; no clear D gene. From germline, CDR1 is SGHRS and CDR2 YFSETQ. V lost 4 bases, J lost 5 bases, and 13 bases lay in between. The CDR3 runs to 13 residues.